A selection of T cell receptor beta chains follows, all from one sample in a study of T cells after yellow fever vaccination. TCRdb analysed the 5' RACE reads with MiXCR anew, one entry per CDR3 protein. The sample yields approximately 600,000 distinct CDR3 sequences, 9% to 15% seen once. Sample: PBMCs, taken on the day of the yellow fever booster vaccination. Every receptor here comes from a man younger than 40 who received the YFV17D yellow fever vaccine. Both conserved end residues are part of each CDR3. D genes are given only for firm matches. Part of the rows lack a size; the others show once, few, many or a class for expanded clones.

>-|TRBJ2-7|TRBV12-3/TRBV12-4|few
TGTGCCAGCAGTACCCCCCTCTCCTACGAGCAGTACTTC
CASSTPLSYEQYF
>-|TRBJ1-2|TRBV7-9|-
TGTGCCAGCAGCTTAGCGCTCCGGGATAACTATGGCTACACCTTC
CASSLALRDNYGYTF
>TRBD2|TRBJ2-7|TRBV12-3/TRBV12-4|few
TGTGCCAGCAGTTTAGAACTAGCGGGAGCGATCGAGCAGTACTTC
CASSLELAGAIEQYF
>TRBD1|TRBJ2-2|TRBV3-1|few
TGTGCCAGCAGCCAGGTGGGGACAGGGGTCACCGGGGAGCTGTTTTTT
CASSQVGTGVTGELFF
>TRBD1|TRBJ1-5|TRBV20-1|-
TGCAGTGCGGCCAGCGGGACAGGGATCCAGCCCCAGCATTTT
CSAASGTGIQPQHF
>-|TRBJ2-4|TRBV18|few
TGTGCCAGCTCACCATCAGGGGCAACCAAAAACATTCAGTACTTC
CASSPSGATKNIQYF
>-|TRBJ1-6|TRBV10-3|few
TGTGCCATCAGTGTTGCAGGGAGGTCACCCCTCCACTTT
CAISVAGRSPLHF
>TRBD2|TRBJ2-1|TRBV6-1|few
TGTGCCAGCAGGCATACTAGCGGGACTTTATCAGGCAATGAGCAGTTCTTC
CASRHTSGTLSGNEQFF
>-|TRBJ2-5|TRBV5-1|-
TGCGCCAGCAGCTTATTAGACCGCAGAGAGACCCAGTACTTC
CASSLLDRRETQYF
>-|TRBJ2-7|TRBV27|few
TGTGCCAGCAGTTTGGTGGCGTGGCAGGGTCGGTACGAGCAGTACTTC
CASSLVAWQGRYEQYF
>-|TRBJ2-3|TRBV5-1|few
TGCGCCAGCAGCTTCTGGTCGGGGAACACAGATACGCAGTATTTT
CASSFWSGNTDTQYF
>-|TRBJ2-7|TRBV5-1|few
TGCGCCAGCAGCTTGGCCTCGGTAGACGAGCAGTACTTC
CASSLASVDEQYF
>-|TRBJ1-1|TRBV15|few
TGTGCCACCAGCAGAAACAGGGAGACTGAAGCTTTCTTT
CATSRNRETEAFF
>TRBD2|TRBJ2-7|TRBV4-3|-
TGCGCCAGCAGCCAAGATTCCCTAGCGGGAGGGGTCGGAGAGCAGTACTTC
CASSQDSLAGGVGEQYF
>TRBD1|TRBJ1-1|TRBV5-1|-
TGCGCCAGCAGCTCGACAGGGGGCGATTACACTGAAGCTTTCTTT
CASSSTGGDYTEAFF
>-|TRBJ2-7|TRBV7-9|-
TGTGCCAGCAGCTTAGGAAGGACAGCCCCGCCCTACGAGCAGTACTTC
CASSLGRTAPPYEQYF
>-|TRBJ2-1|TRBV30|-
TGTGCCTGGTTAGGGGTTAACCGGGGTAATGAGCAGTTCTTC
CAWLGVNRGNEQFF
>TRBD1|TRBJ1-2|TRBV29-1|few
TGCAGCACCTGGACAGGCAATGAGGGTGGCTACACCTTC
CSTWTGNEGGYTF
>TRBD1|TRBJ2-7|TRBV5-1|-
TGCGCCAGCAGCTTCCTTTCCGGCCACGGGACAGATAGTGGAGAGCAGTACTTC
CASSFLSGHGTDSGEQYF
>TRBD2|TRBJ2-1|TRBV6-1|-
TGTGCCAGCAAACTAGCGGGAGCCCCACACAATGAGCAGTTCTTC
CASKLAGAPHNEQFF
>-|TRBJ2-1|TRBV27|-
TGTGCCAGCAGTACCCTTTCGAGCGGCTCCTACAATGAGCAGTTCTTC
CASSTLSSGSYNEQFF
>-|TRBJ2-1|TRBV12-3/TRBV12-4|few
TGTGCCAGCAGTCCGGGACCCCTAGAGGGTGAGCAGTTCTTC
CASSPGPLEGEQFF
>TRBD1|TRBJ2-7|TRBV20-1|few
TGCAGTGCTAGAGATGGGGGGACAGGGCCCGAGCAGTACTTC
CSARDGGTGPEQYF
>-|TRBJ2-1|TRBV7-2|many
TGTGCCAGCAGCTTAGAGTTTTCGGAGACAAAGCAGTTCTTC
CASSLEFSETKQFF
>-|TRBJ1-1|TRBV19|-
TGTGCCAGTAGTAAACCGGACCGCCCGAACACTGAAGCTTTCTTT
CASSKPDRPNTEAFF
>-|TRBJ2-1|TRBV15|-
TGTGCCACCAGCAGGGACCGGGGGCACTACAATGAACAGTTCTTC
CATSRDRGHYNEQFF
>-|TRBJ2-5|TRBV5-6|-
TGTGCCAGCAGCTGGAGGGTCAGGTTGTCACAAGAGACCCAGTACTTC
CASSWRVRLSQETQYF
>TRBD2|TRBJ2-5|TRBV20-1|many
TGCAGTGCCGCCCGGGGGACTAGCGGGAGGGCCCAAGAGACCCAGTACTTC
CSAARGTSGRAQETQYF
>TRBD1|TRBJ1-2|TRBV7-9|-
TGTGCCAGCAGCTTCAGGGGGCTTGAGGGCTACACCTTC
CASSFRGLEGYTF
>TRBD2|TRBJ2-1|TRBV12-3/TRBV12-4|-
TGTGCCAGCAGGCCCTCTAGCGGGAGAAGCTATGAGCAGTTCTTC
CASRPSSGRSYEQFF
>-|TRBJ2-5|TRBV30|few
TGTGCCTGGAGTAAGGGGACCAAAGAGACCCAGTACTTC
CAWSKGTKETQYF
>-|TRBJ2-1|TRBV5-4|few
TGTGCCAGCAGCTTCCCACAAACGGCGGACAATGAGCAGTTCTTC
CASSFPQTADNEQFF
>-|TRBJ2-7|TRBV23-1|-
TGCGCCAGCCATTTAGTGCGGGACCCTAATACCTACGAGCAGTACTTC
CASHLVRDPNTYEQYF
>TRBD2|TRBJ2-1|TRBV6-4|-
TGTGCCAGCAGTGTCTCAGCGGGAGAGGGTGAGCAGTTCTTC
CASSVSAGEGEQFF
>-|TRBJ2-1|TRBV19|few
TGTGCCAGTAAGGGCCTCCGGGCGGTCAATGAGCAGTTCTTC
CASKGLRAVNEQFF
>-|TRBJ2-3|TRBV28|few
TGTGCCAGCATCGGTGGCAGCACCTTCACAGATACGCAGTATTTT
CASIGGSTFTDTQYF
>-|TRBJ1-5|TRBV11-1|-
TGTGCCAGCAGCTTAGAATTTACGGGTAGGGTTCGCAATCAGCCCCAGCATTTT
CASSLEFTGRVRNQPQHF
>-|TRBJ2-1|TRBV18|many
TGTGCCAGCTCACCCAGTGCGGCCGCCGCCGGAAATGAGCAGTTCTTC
CASSPSAAAAGNEQFF
>-|TRBJ2-7|TRBV11-2|-
TGTGCCAGCCTGGCGACCTCTACTCCTGCCGAACAGTACTTC
CASLATSTPAEQYF
>TRBD2|TRBJ2-6|TRBV20-1|few
TGCAGTGCTGCCGGGACTAGCGGGTCTGGGGCCAACGTCCTGACTTTC
CSAAGTSGSGANVLTF
>-|TRBJ2-7|TRBV6-2/TRBV6-3|few
TGTGCCAGCAGTTACTCGGCAGATCCCTACGAGCAGTACTTC
CASSYSADPYEQYF
>-|TRBJ1-1|TRBV6-1|few
TGTGCCAGCAGCCGCGACGGGTGGGGATCCACTGAAGCTTTCTTT
CASSRDGWGSTEAFF
>-|TRBJ2-7|TRBV28|few
TGTGCCAGCAGTTTTGCAAGTCCCTCCGAGCAGTACTTC
CASSFASPSEQYF
>-|TRBJ2-4|TRBV3-1|few
TGTGCCAGCAGCCAAGATTTTGGCGGAGGGGCTCTAGCCAAAAACATTCAGTACTTC
CASSQDFGGGALAKNIQYF
>-|TRBJ2-2|TRBV12-3/TRBV12-4|many
TGTGCCAGCAGTCCCAGCGGAGCGAACACCGGGGAGCTGTTTTTT
CASSPSGANTGELFF
>TRBD2|TRBJ2-1|TRBV6-1|-
TGTGCCAGCAAAGGACTAGCGGAGTACAATGAGCAGTTCTTC
CASKGLAEYNEQFF
>-|TRBJ1-1|TRBV12-3/TRBV12-4|-
TGTGCCAGCAGTTTTTTTTCGATTTCGGCCACTGAAGCTTTCTTT
CASSFFSISATEAFF
>-|TRBJ2-5|TRBV6-1|-
TGTGCCAGCAGTGAAGCAGAACTTCCGGGACGGGAAGAGACCCAGTACTTC
CASSEAELPGREETQYF
>TRBD1|TRBJ1-2|TRBV14|-
TGTGCCAGCAGCAAGGGACAGCTGGGTGGCTACACCTTC
CASSKGQLGGYTF
>TRBD2|TRBJ2-1|TRBV19|few
TGTGCCAGTAGTATGGGTAGCGGGAGAACCTACAATGAGCAGTTCTTC
CASSMGSGRTYNEQFF
>TRBD2|TRBJ2-7|TRBV27|-
TGTGCCAGCAGTACGACTAGCGTAACCTACGAGCAGTACTTC
CASSTTSVTYEQYF
>-|TRBJ1-5|TRBV29-1|-
TGCAGCGTTGAAGGTGACCGGGGCCAGCCCCAGCATTTT
CSVEGDRGQPQHF
>TRBD2|TRBJ2-3|TRBV5-1|many
TGCGCCAGCAGCTTGGATCTAGCGGGCCTCACAGATACGCAGTATTTT
CASSLDLAGLTDTQYF
>-|TRBJ2-6|TRBV7-3|few
TGTGCCAGCAGCTTAACTTACGGGGTCCCTGGGGCCAACGTCCTGACTTTC
CASSLTYGVPGANVLTF
>-|TRBJ2-5|TRBV5-1|-
TGCGCCAGCAGCTTGTTGGGGGCAGCCCAAGAGACCCAGTACTTC
CASSLLGAAQETQYF
>TRBD1|TRBJ2-7|TRBV18|-
TGTGCCAGCTCGCAGGACAGGGGGCAGGGCGAGCAGTACTTC
CASSQDRGQGEQYF
>-|TRBJ2-3|TRBV10-1|few
TGCGCCAGCAGTGAGGACTGGAACGCGAATACGCAGTATTTT
CASSEDWNANTQYF
>-|TRBJ2-2|TRBV9|many
TGTGCCAGCAGCGTTGATCTACAGAACACCGGGGAGCTGTTTTTT
CASSVDLQNTGELFF
>-|TRBJ2-2|TRBV10-1|many
TGCGCCAGCAGTCGACTAGGGAGCACCGGGGAGCTGTTTTTT
CASSRLGSTGELFF